Below are 20 T cell receptor beta chains sequenced from a single sample in a study of tumor-infiltrating lymphocytes in localized non-small cell lung cancer. TCRdb's table, derived via immunoSEQ multiplex PCR, lists solely in-frame clones and lacks some. The sample contains roughly 30,000 clones, approximately 83% of which appear only once. Sample: lung tumor tissue. Receptor source: a human donor with non-small cell lung cancer.

The V gene is TRBV25-1, the J gene TRBJ2-2; 7 positions agree with TRBD1. Germline CDR1 and CDR2: MGHDK and SYGVNS. Trimming cost V 1 base and J 7 bases; bases outside gene matches: 6. This CDR3 is built from 15 residues. The CDR3 reads CASSESQGRHGELFF. The CDR3 bases are TGTGCCAGCAGTGAATCACAGGGGCGTCACGGGGAGCTGTTTTTT.

The CDR3 coding sequence is TGCGCCAGCAGCCAAGATTTTGTCGGGGATCAGCCCCAGCATTTT. The encoded protein is CASSQDFVGDQPQHF. The chain uses TRBV4-3 and TRBJ1-5; unclear D gene. Germline CDR1 is LGHNA and CDR2 is YSLEER. V lost 0 bases, J lost 5 bases, and 11 bases lay in between. The CDR3 is made up of 15 amino acids.

The chain carries TRBV15 and TRBJ2-7, with a possible D match to TRBD2 (5 bases). Trimming cost V 0 bases and J 5 bases, with 14 bases left between them. Germline values: CDR1 LNHNV, CDR2 YYDKDF (reference sequence). CDR3 length: 15 amino acids. The CDR3 sequence: CATSRDRAGGHEQYF. CDR3 DNA: TGTGCCACCAGCAGAGATCGCGCTGGAGGCCACGAGCAGTACTTC.

The chain uses TRBV5-5 and TRBJ1-5; the D is unclear. The V gene's germline CDR1 is SGHKS and CDR2 YYEKEE (reference sequence). This CDR3 contains 15 residues. V lost 4 bases, J lost 0 bases, and 11 bases lay in between. CDR3 sequence (DNA): TGTGCCAGCAGCCGGCAGACGGATAGCAATCAGCCCCAGCATTTT. Translation gives CASSRQTDSNQPQHF.

The rearrangement uses TRBV14 and TRBJ1-4, with 7 bases identical to TRBD1. The V gene's germline CDR1 is SGHDN and CDR2 FVKESK. CDR3 length: 15 amino acids. The trim removed 1 base at V and 6 bases at J, leaving 5 bases unmatched. This CDR3 reads CASSQADRVYEKLFF. In DNA, the CDR3 is TGTGCCAGCAGCCAAGCCGACAGGGTGTATGAAAAACTGTTTTTT.

V gene TRBV7-2 combines with J gene TRBJ2-3; possible D gene TRBD1, 6 bases. The CDR3 runs to 16 residues. Deletions cut 3 bases from V and 1 base from J, with 14 bases between. Per germline, CDR1 SGHTA and CDR2 FQGNSA. Here the CDR3 reads CASSLLRDRRTDTQYF. CDR3 DNA: TGTGCCAGCAGCTTGTTACGAGACAGGCGCACAGATACGCAGTATTTT.

The genes are TRBV10-3 and TRBJ1-4, with D perhaps matching TRBD1 (6 bases). Trimming cost V 3 bases and J 6 bases, with 11 bases left between them. Germline CDR1 ENHRY, CDR2 SYGVKD. The CDR3 is 14 residues long. In nucleotides, the CDR3 is TGTGCCATCAGTGAAATAGGGGGGGATGAAAAACTGTTTTTT. Its translation: CAISEIGGDEKLFF.

The chain carries TRBV7-2 and TRBJ2-3, with TRBD1 as a possible D gene (5 bases). The CDR3 is made up of 14 amino acids. Trimming took off 3 bases at V and 2 bases at J, with 9 bases between the two ends. The germline gives CDR1 SGHTA, CDR2 FQGNSA. CDR3 region: CASSFRATTDTQYF. CDR3 DNA: TGTGCCAGCAGCTTCAGGGCCACCACAGATACGCAGTATTTT.

The rearrangement joins TRBV2 to TRBJ2-7; TRBD1 aligns across 10 bases. Germline lookup yields CDR1 SNHLY and CDR2 FYNNEI. The CDR3 contains 12 residues. Trimming cost V 9 bases and J 6 bases; bases outside gene matches: 5. CDR3 sequence reads: CARRRDRGEQYF. The CDR3, as DNA: TGTGCCAGACGTCGGGACAGGGGCGAGCAGTACTTC. Based on the CDR3 plus reference TRBV2 and TRBJ2-7, the full variable domain is EPEVTQTPSHQVTQMGQEVILRCVPISNHLYFYWYRQILGQKVEFLVSFYNNEISEKSEIFDDQFSVERPDGSNFTLKIRSTKLEDSAMYFCARRRDRGEQYFGPGTRLTVT.

Remarks on this clone: The junction does not match germline at one end; this may be a read error. V is TRBV6-1 and J is TRBJ1-5; perhaps TRBD1 as D (6 bases). CDR3 length: 14 amino acids. The V gene's germline CDR1 is MNHNS and CDR2 SASEGT. The CDR3 DNA sequence: TGTGCCAGCTTAATAGTGGGGGGCAACCAGCCCCAGCATTTT. Residues: CASLIVGGNQPQHF.

The rearrangement uses TRBV19 and TRBJ2-7; D is unclear. Germline CDR1 LNHDA, CDR2 SQIVND (reference sequence). V gave up 1 base and J gave up 5 bases, with 15 bases separating them. The CDR3 sequence is 15 residues long. The CDR3 region has the DNA TGTGCCAGTAGTATAGTGTCCGGTCGCCAGAACGAGCAGTACTTC. Amino acids: CASSIVSGRQNEQYF.

The chain has TRBV7-2 and TRBJ1-1; D not resolved. V was trimmed by 5 bases and J by 0 bases, leaving 13 bases between them. The CDR3 is made up of 15 amino acids. CDR1 and CDR2 (germline): SGHTA, FQGNSA. The CDR3, as DNA: TGTGCCAGCAGCCCGCGGGCCTCAATGAACACTGAAGCTTTCTTT. Protein: CASSPRASMNTEAFF.

The rearrangement uses TRBV5-8 and TRBJ1-6; D gene uncertain. The V gene lost 2 bases and the J gene lost 9 bases, with 6 bases spanning the gap. There are 12 residues in the CDR3. Germline CDR1 SGHTS, CDR2 YDEGEE. CDR3 sequence reads: CASSFLSSPLHF. CDR3 nucleotide sequence: TGTGCCAGCAGCTTCCTAAGTTCACCCCTCCACTTT.

The V gene is TRBV4-3, the J gene TRBJ1-2; D ambiguous. From germline, CDR1 is LGHNA and CDR2 YSLEER. The V end was cut by 1 base, the J end by 3 bases, with 12 bases between. The CDR3 runs 15 residues. In nucleotides, the CDR3 is TGCGCCAGCAGCCAAGGATTGAACGGAGACTATGGCTACACCTTC. Amino acid sequence: CASSQGLNGDYGYTF.

This chain links TRBV6-5 with TRBJ1-6; 7 nucleotides match TRBD1. Losses at the gene ends were 8 bases for V and 4 bases for J; bases not matched to a gene: 8. Germline V gene lookup returns CDR1 MNHEY and CDR2 SVGAGI. The CDR3 runs 15 residues. The CDR3 region is CASPGTAPYNSPLHF. The DNA of the CDR3 is TGTGCCAGCCCCGGGACAGCACCTTATAATTCACCCCTCCACTTT.

This clone was seen once. The V call is TRBV10-3, the J call TRBJ1-5; D may be TRBD1 (5 bases). Germline lookup yields CDR1 ENHRY and CDR2 SYGVKD. The length of the CDR3 is 14 residues. The ends were cut back, 3 bases at V and 1 base at J, with 7 bases in the middle. The CDR3 is CAISDRGSNQPQHF. DNA for the CDR3: TGTGCCATCAGTGATCGGGGGAGCAATCAGCCCCAGCATTTT.

This clone was recorded once. This chain joins TRBV11-3 and TRBJ2-1; D uncertain. V was pared by 5 bases and J by 10 bases, with 9 bases between. Germline CDR1 reads SGHNT; CDR2 reads YENEEA. The CDR3 is 11 amino acids. DNA for the CDR3: TGTGCCAGCAGCCGAGGAAGGGAGCAGTTCTTC. Translating it yields CASSRGREQFF.

The chain links TRBV11-1 to TRBJ1-1; D might be TRBD1 (5 bases). Germline V gene data show CDR1 as SGHAT and CDR2 as FQDESV (reference sequence). V was cut by 4 bases and J by 1 base, with 7 bases left in between. The CDR3 is made up of 13 amino acids. CDR3: CASSWTSNTEAFF. The CDR3 DNA sequence: TGTGCCAGCAGCTGGACATCGAACACTGAAGCTTTCTTT.

The chain joins TRBV7-2 to TRBJ2-5; D possibly corresponds to TRBD1 (7 bases). The germline gives CDR1 SGHTA, CDR2 FQGNSA. This CDR3 has 19 residues. V gave up 5 bases and J gave up 5 bases, with 30 bases separating them. CDR3 DNA sequence: TGTGCCAGCAGCCCGGGGGACAGCCCGTTATTATTCGGAGGGGAGACCCAGTACTTC. Protein sequence: CASSPGDSPLLFGGETQYF.

The rearrangement joins TRBV7-2 to TRBJ2-7; no clear D. This CDR3 spans 12 amino acids. Germline V lookup: CDR1 SGHTA, CDR2 FQGNSA. The V and J ends lost 1 base and 5 bases respectively, with 6 bases between them. CDR3 loop: CASSLGPDEQYF. The CDR3, as DNA: TGTGCCAGCAGCTTAGGTCCGGACGAGCAGTACTTC. The entire variable domain, with the rest obtained from reference TRBV7-2 and TRBJ2-7, is as follows: GAGVSQSPSNKVTEKGKDVELRCDPISGHTALYWYRQSLGQGLEFLIYFQGNSAPDKSGLPSDRFSAERTGGSVSTLTIQRTQQEDSAVYLCASSLGPDEQYFGPGTRLTVT.